These 18 T cell receptor beta chains came from one sample sequenced in a study of T cells after yellow fever vaccination. TCRdb reanalysed the 5' RACE reads using MiXCR and keeps one entry per CDR3 protein. The sample holds approximately 580,000 distinct CDR3 sequences; around 17% are singletons and the top ten take 15% to 20%. Sequencing used PBMCs, obtained around 5 days after the first yellow fever vaccination. These receptors all stem from a man in his late teens or twenties who received the YFV17D yellow fever vaccine.

This chain joins TRBV18 and TRBJ1-3; D unresolved. The ends were cut back, 4 bases at V and 4 bases at J, with 11 bases in the middle. The CDR3 contains 14 residues. Germline V gene data show CDR1 as KGHSH and CDR2 as LQKENI. CDR3 DNA sequence: TGTGCCAGCTCACGCCAGGAGTCGGGAAACACCATATATTTT. Its protein is CASSRQESGNTIYF.

The chain carries TRBV4-1 and TRBJ2-1; D is unresolved. V was trimmed by 1 base and J by 7 bases, leaving 17 bases between them. The CDR3 sequence is 16 residues long. The V gene's germline CDR1 is MGHRA and CDR2 YSYEKL. The CDR3 nucleotides read TGCGCCAGCAGCCAAGTGCACAGCTTCGTGGGAAATGAGCAGTTCTTC. Amino acid sequence: CASSQVHSFVGNEQFF.

This clonotype has more than one count but fewer than ten. V is TRBV6-5 and J is TRBJ1-1; no firm D call. The CDR3 extends over 14 amino acids. V lost 4 bases, J lost 1 base, and 10 bases lay in between. Germline loops: CDR1 MNHEY, CDR2 SVGAGI. This chain's CDR3 is CASSSSTANTEAFF. The CDR3 DNA sequence: TGTGCCAGCAGTTCCTCGACCGCGAACACTGAAGCTTTCTTT.

The rearrangement joins TRBV7-3 to TRBJ1-1; D is undetermined. CDR3 size: 17 residues. Deletions cut 1 base from V and 3 bases from J, with 18 bases between. Germline CDR1 is SGHTA and CDR2 is FQGTGA. In DNA, the CDR3 is TGTGCCAGCAGCTTAAGTGGTTATGGCCGGGGAGACACTGAAGCTTTCTTT. The encoded protein is CASSLSGYGRGDTEAFF.

This clonotype was detected only a few times. V usage is TRBV10-3 and J usage is TRBJ1-3, with D maybe TRBD1 (5 bases). V lost 10 bases, J lost 0 bases, and 19 bases lay in between. Germline CDR1 reads ENHRY; CDR2 reads SYGVKD. The CDR3 spans 16 residues. CDR3 region: CATSSRGMSSGNTIYF. The CDR3 DNA sequence: TGTGCCACCTCCAGCCGGGGGATGTCCTCTGGAAACACCATATATTTT.

This clonotype was detected once. This chain links TRBV12-3 or TRBV12-4 with TRBJ2-5; 12 positions match TRBD1. CDR3 size: 17 residues. V shed 5 bases, J shed 4 bases, and the junction held 11 bases outside the gene matches. In nucleotides, the CDR3 is TGTGCCAGCAGTCCCGGGACAGGGGGCCCCAAGGGAGAGACCCAGTACTTC. As protein: CASSPGTGGPKGETQYF.

The chain employs TRBV30 and TRBJ2-7; D call uncertain. The CDR3 has 13 residues. The V end lost 0 bases, the J end lost 3 bases, and 9 bases lay between the germline ends. CDR1 is GTSNPN and CDR2 is SVGIG in the germline V gene (reference sequence). The CDR3 nucleotides read TGTGCCTGGAGTGTCGGGTCGGTCTACGAGCAGTACTTC. This gives the protein CAWSVGSVYEQYF.

For this clonotype: Being one base from a much bigger clone, this may be a read error. The V call is TRBV27, the J call TRBJ1-1; D gene unclear. The CDR3 runs 13 residues. CDR1 and CDR2 from the germline V gene are MNHEY and SMNVEV (reference sequence). This CDR3 reads CASSSAGNTEASF. The CDR3 nucleotides are TGTGCCAGCAGTAGTGCGGGGAACACTGAAGCTTCCTTT.

This clonotype was found a few times. The DNA of the CDR3 is TGTGCCAGCAGGGGAGCTGGACAGGGGGCGGCAGATACGCAGTATTTT. It encodes CASRGAGQGAADTQYF. The genes are TRBV28 and TRBJ2-3; the match to TRBD1 covers 11 bases. V trimming: 6 bases; J trimming: 4 bases; junction bases outside the gene matches: 9. CDR3 length: 16 residues. Looked up from germline, CDR1 is MDHEN and CDR2 is SYDVKM.

This clonotype occurred many times. This chain links TRBV7-2 with TRBJ2-5; 7 nucleotides line up with TRBD2. J lost 5 bases, V lost 6 bases, and 6 bases had no gene match. The CDR3 is made up of 13 amino acids. The germline CDR1 and CDR2 sequences are SGHTA and FQGNSA. As DNA, the CDR3 is TGTGCCAGCAGAGCGGGGATGGAGGAGACCCAGTACTTC. Translation: CASRAGMEETQYF.

V and J are TRBV20-1 and TRBJ1-3; D remains ambiguous. Per germline, CDR1 DFQATT and CDR2 SNEGSKA (reference sequence). The CDR3 is 13 residues long. With 0 bases removed from V and 4 bases from J, the gap between germline ends came to 7 bases. This CDR3 reads CSAREEGGNTIYF. In DNA, the CDR3 is TGCAGTGCTAGAGAGGAAGGGGGAAACACCATATATTTT.

This clonotype was found a few times. V gene TRBV30 combines with J gene TRBJ2-7; 7 bases align to TRBD2. J lost 2 bases, V lost 1 base, and 2 bases had no gene match. Germline CDR1 and CDR2: GTSNPN and SVGIG (reference sequence). The CDR3 runs to 13 residues. The CDR3: CAWSAGTTYEQYF. The CDR3 nucleotides read TGTGCCTGGAGTGCCGGGACTACCTACGAGCAGTACTTC.

The J gene is TRBJ1-1, the V gene TRBV7-8, with D tentatively TRBD1 (5 bases). CDR1 and CDR2 from the germline V gene are SGHVS and FQNEAQ. The CDR3 is made up of 14 amino acids. V shed 5 bases and J shed 4 bases, with 14 bases lying between them. CDR3 sequence reads: CASSPVGVGTEAFF. Written as DNA, the CDR3 is TGTGCCAGCAGCCCAGTGGGGGTCGGCACTGAAGCTTTCTTT.

The V gene is TRBV29-1, the J gene TRBJ2-7; 9 positions match TRBD2. The CDR3 totals 16 residues. The V segment lost 1 base and the J segment 7 bases; nucleotides outside the gene matches: 14. Germline V gene sequence: CDR1 SQVTM, CDR2 ANQGSEA. The CDR3 reads CSVEGAAGGPLREQYF. In nucleotides, the CDR3 is TGCAGCGTTGAAGGGGCGGCGGGGGGGCCTCTCAGGGAGCAGTACTTC.

This clonotype was recorded a few times. V gene TRBV6-1 combines with J gene TRBJ2-5; TRBD1 agrees at 8 bases. V lost 7 bases and J lost 8; bases outside the gene matches: 9. CDR1 MNHNS and CDR2 SASEGT come from the germline V gene. This CDR3 is 13 amino acids long. CDR3 residues: CASTWDRRDTQYF. DNA for the CDR3: TGTGCCAGCACCTGGGACAGGAGAGATACCCAGTACTTC.

The chain couples TRBV5-6 to TRBJ1-2; no definite D call. Deletions cut 1 base from V and 2 bases from J, with 6 bases between. Germline CDR1 is SGHDT and CDR2 is YYEEEE. The CDR3 is made up of 13 amino acids. Here the CDR3 DNA reads TGTGCCAGCAGCTTGCCCGACAACTATGGCTACACCTTC. Protein: CASSLPDNYGYTF.

V is TRBV14 and J is TRBJ1-2, with 10 positions matching TRBD1. The V segment lost 4 bases and the J segment 12 bases; nucleotides outside the gene matches: 8. The CDR3 has 13 amino acids. Germline CDR1 and CDR2: SGHDN and FVKESK. DNA for the CDR3: TGTGCCAGCAGCCCCGGGACAGGGGCGCGGAACACCTTC. It is translated as CASSPGTGARNTF.

This clonotype was recorded a few times. The chain carries TRBV20-1 and TRBJ2-3; D unclear. The V and J ends lost 5 bases and 0 bases respectively, with 15 bases between them. Germline loops: CDR1 DFQATT, CDR2 SNEGSKA (reference sequence). There are 15 residues in the CDR3. The CDR3 sequence: CSAGLGGPSTDTQYF. The CDR3 DNA sequence: TGCAGTGCTGGGCTTGGCGGCCCCAGCACAGATACGCAGTATTTT.